This T cell receptor (beta chain) was observed in a study of spatial heterogeneity in lung cancer. Study-wide context: Detection consistently yielded more beta chains than alpha chains. Across the raw uncorrected reads, a unique TCR and UMI combination was observed, on average, more than ten times.

TCR cDNA molecules each carried a unique molecular identifier. TCRdb reprocessed the 5' RACE reads via MiXCR and lists one record per CDR3 protein. Of tens of thousands of distinct CDR3 sequences listed, about 12% were seen once; the top ten hold about 38%. Time point in this sample: sample taken at primary tumor resection. Sequencing covered unsorted whole RNA taken from tumor, nontumor lung or frozen PBMC. Samples came from some 73 TRACERx patients with untreated early-stage lung cancer. The specimen comprised PBMCs, sampled at surgery. This TCR came from a male donor with early-stage non-small cell lung cancer.

CDR3 loop: CASSWGLAGQNEQFF. The CDR3 DNA is TGTGCCAGCAGCTGGGGACTAGCGGGTCAGAACGAGCAGTTCTTC. This rearrangement joins TRBV7-6 to TRBJ2-1, with 12 bases aligning to TRBD2. The germline CDR1 and CDR2 sequences are SGHVS and FNYEAQ. J lost 10 bases, V lost 4 bases, and 8 bases had no gene match. This CDR3 has 15 residues.